A selection of T cell receptor beta chains follows, all from one sample in a study of molecular identifiers for immune sequencing clone quantification. Using its own MiXCR run on the PCR reads, TCRdb lists one record per CDR3 protein. The sample contains 250,000 to 350,000 distinct CDR3 sequences, 20% to 25% of which appear only once. Sample: naive CD8+ T cells from blood, with Jurkat cell RNA spiked in. The receptor set was obtained from a human donor in good health. Some libraries in this study had Jurkat cell RNA spiked in. The conserved cysteine and the conserved F or W are not part of the CDR3 here. The order of the fields is J gene, clone size, V gene, CDR3 protein. Part of the rows lack a size; the others show once, few, many or a class for expanded clones.

TRBJ2-3 many TRBV7-8 ASSFQGQYIDTQY
TRBJ2-3 many TRBV12-3/TRBV12-4 ASSSSWEGQDTQY
TRBJ2-1 NA TRBV4-1 ASSPIVNNEQF
TRBJ2-4 many TRBV7-9 ASSLAYGQEGSNIQY
TRBJ2-7 many TRBV30 AWSMSVSREQY
TRBJ1-2 many TRBV2 ASQGQQRSNYGYT
TRBJ2-7 NA TRBV6-5 ASSYSSPLAYEQY
TRBJ2-7 many TRBV3-1 ASSQTGIALSSYEQY
TRBJ2-2 many TRBV12-3/TRBV12-4 ATGSVGNTGELF
TRBJ2-5 many TRBV5-1 ASSLEIAGGYQETQY
TRBJ1-1 many TRBV5-1 ASSLVGQTNTEAF
TRBJ2-5 NA TRBV11-2 ASGLGAGPYQETQY
TRBJ1-1 few TRBV10-3 AISGENTEAF
TRBJ2-3 many TRBV6-5 ASSYSASEGTDTQY
TRBJ2-7 many TRBV20-1 SARGGSSGYQLSYEQY
TRBJ2-5 many TRBV7-6 ASSLSGGRRETQY
TRBJ1-2 NA TRBV3-1 ASSQGTGNYGYT
TRBJ2-2 many TRBV5-6 ASSGEGRPELF
TRBJ2-1 NA TRBV25-1 ASSVSRLASPYNEQF
TRBJ2-7 few TRBV27 ASSSRVDAYEQY
TRBJ2-2 NA TRBV14 ASSEVNTGELF
TRBJ2-7 few TRBV12-3/TRBV12-4 ASSLGTGGSEQY
TRBJ1-1 few TRBV10-3 AIRGITAANTEAF
TRBJ1-1 few TRBV9 ASSVAARDSTEAF
TRBJ1-1 many TRBV27 ATMVQTGTEAF
TRBJ1-1 few TRBV7-9 ASSPVGLMNSEAF
TRBJ2-7 NA TRBV6-5 ASSYSGFSSYERY
TRBJ2-7 many TRBV20-1 SAPDVGYEQY
TRBJ2-5 many TRBV5-1 ASSLDGDQETQY
TRBJ1-5 NA TRBV27 ASSPSRGQRYRQPQH
TRBJ2-2 many TRBV3-1 ASSLSGTSYTGELF
TRBJ2-3 many TRBV29-1 SVEEWLAGVPDTQY
NA NA TRBV10-3 AISESTDTQH
TRBJ2-5 NA TRBV3-1 ASSQHEGLAGFDETQY
TRBJ2-3 many TRBV7-3 ASSLVSGTDTQY
TRBJ2-7 NA TRBV19 AGNAGAGAYEQY
TRBJ2-2 NA TRBV7-9 ASSSLTSGSDFGTGELF
TRBJ2-1 many TRBV5-1 ASSSTPGSYNEQF
TRBJ1-6 NA TRBV6-2/TRBV6-3 ASSHHEGGFNSPLH
TRBJ2-3 many TRBV7-9 ASSPQTLRARDTQY
TRBJ1-4 many TRBV28 ASRGQGEKLF
TRBJ2-1 few TRBV7-2 ASSDLAGDNYNEQF
TRBJ2-3 NA TRBV4-2 ASSPWTSGPRSTDTQY
TRBJ2-7 NA TRBV27 ASGPRIGDYEQY
TRBJ2-7 few TRBV3-2 ASSRPGLSYEQY
TRBJ2-3 many TRBV7-2 ASSLWYRVADTQY
TRBJ2-7 few TRBV7-9 ASSLEGGRRSYEQY
TRBJ2-3 many TRBV7-9 ASSSHKSLAGKIDTQY
TRBJ2-2 many TRBV30 AWGARDSFTGELF
TRBJ2-1 many TRBV4-3 ASSQVPRESHNEQF
TRBJ2-4 many TRBV12-3/TRBV12-4 ASTQSASTARAAKNIQY
TRBJ2-1 many TRBV7-2 ASSFPSGYNEQF